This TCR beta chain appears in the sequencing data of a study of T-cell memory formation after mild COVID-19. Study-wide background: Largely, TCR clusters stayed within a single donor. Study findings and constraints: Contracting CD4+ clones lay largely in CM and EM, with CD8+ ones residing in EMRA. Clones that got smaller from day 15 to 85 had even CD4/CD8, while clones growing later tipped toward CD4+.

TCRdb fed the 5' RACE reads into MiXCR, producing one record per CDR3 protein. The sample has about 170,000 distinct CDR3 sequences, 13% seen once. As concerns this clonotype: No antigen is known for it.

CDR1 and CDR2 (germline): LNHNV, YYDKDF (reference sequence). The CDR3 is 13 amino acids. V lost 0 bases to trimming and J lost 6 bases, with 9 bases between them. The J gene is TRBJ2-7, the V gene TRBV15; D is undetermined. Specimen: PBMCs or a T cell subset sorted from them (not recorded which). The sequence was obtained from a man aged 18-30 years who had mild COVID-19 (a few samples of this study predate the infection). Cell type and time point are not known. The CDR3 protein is CATSRDLGSEQYV. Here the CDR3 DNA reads TGTGCCACCAGCAGAGATTTAGGATCCGAGCAGTACGTC.